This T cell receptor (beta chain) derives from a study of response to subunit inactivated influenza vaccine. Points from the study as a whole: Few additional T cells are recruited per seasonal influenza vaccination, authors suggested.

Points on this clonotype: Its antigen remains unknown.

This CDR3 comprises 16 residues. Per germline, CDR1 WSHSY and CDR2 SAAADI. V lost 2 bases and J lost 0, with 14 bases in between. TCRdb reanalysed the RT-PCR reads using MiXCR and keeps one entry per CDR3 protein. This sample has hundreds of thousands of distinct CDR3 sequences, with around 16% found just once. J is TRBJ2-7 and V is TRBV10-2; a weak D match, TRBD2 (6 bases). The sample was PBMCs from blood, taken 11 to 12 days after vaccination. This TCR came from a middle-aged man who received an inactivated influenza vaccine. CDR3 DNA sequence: TGCGCCAGCAGTGAGCGGGGCGGGACCCTCTCCTACGAGCAGTACTTC. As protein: CASSERGGTLSYEQYF.